This is a list of T cell receptor beta chains from one sample in a study of blood T cell repertoires in COVID-19. Generated by immunoSEQ multiplex PCR, the TCRdb table keeps only in-frame clones and is missing some. The sample holds about 120,000 clones, more than 75% seen once. Sequencing was done on a sample of peripheral blood. The source of these receptors is a woman aged 50 to 60 with acute or convalescent COVID-19. CDR3s include the opening cysteine and the closing phenylalanine or tryptophan. Fields, in order: V gene, clone size, D gene, J gene, CDR3 protein, CDR3 DNA. The D gene is left open where the match is weak. Some rows have no size entry. The others give once, few or many, or a class for an expanded clone.

v_call: TRBV19
clone_size: -
d_call: TRBD2
j_call: TRBJ2-5
cdr3_aa: CASTTSAQETQYF
cdr3_nt: TGTGCCAGTACGACTAGCGCTCAAGAGACCCAGTACTTC

v_call: TRBV12-3/TRBV12-4
clone_size: -
d_call: TRBD1
j_call: TRBJ1-3
cdr3_aa: CASSRDRVDTIYF
cdr3_nt: TGTGCCAGCAGTCGGGACAGGGTGGACACCATATATTTT

v_call: TRBV27
clone_size: -
d_call: TRBD2
j_call: TRBJ2-1
cdr3_aa: CASSLQAGDPSDEQFF
cdr3_nt: TGTGCCAGCAGTTTACAAGCGGGAGACCCCTCCGATGAGCAGTTCTTC

v_call: TRBV9
clone_size: -
d_call: TRBD2
j_call: TRBJ2-1
cdr3_aa: CASSAKTSREQFF
cdr3_nt: TGTGCCAGCAGCGCTAAGACTAGCAGGGAGCAGTTCTTC

v_call: TRBV7-2
clone_size: -
d_call: -
j_call: TRBJ2-7
cdr3_aa: CASSLAPGVPGLEQYF
cdr3_nt: TGTGCCAGCAGCTTAGCGCCGGGGGTCCCGGGACTTGAGCAGTACTTC

v_call: TRBV19
clone_size: -
d_call: -
j_call: TRBJ2-4
cdr3_aa: CASSRFRSKNIQYF
cdr3_nt: TGTGCCAGTAGTCGGTTTCGGAGCAAAAACATTCAGTACTTC

v_call: TRBV5-1
clone_size: -
d_call: -
j_call: TRBJ2-7
cdr3_aa: CASSLSIANEQYF
cdr3_nt: TGCGCCAGCAGCTTGTCAATAGCTAACGAGCAGTACTTC

v_call: TRBV9
clone_size: -
d_call: TRBD2
j_call: TRBJ2-2
cdr3_aa: CASSGELALTGELFF
cdr3_nt: TGTGCCAGCAGCGGCGAACTAGCGCTCACCGGGGAGCTGTTTTTT

v_call: TRBV24-1
clone_size: -
d_call: TRBD2
j_call: TRBJ2-1
cdr3_aa: CATSVGGTSVNEQFF
cdr3_nt: TGTGCCACCAGTGTTGGAGGGACTAGCGTAAATGAGCAGTTCTTC

v_call: TRBV29-1
clone_size: -
d_call: TRBD2
j_call: TRBJ2-2
cdr3_aa: CSALPSGRNTGELFF
cdr3_nt: TGCAGCGCACTACCTAGCGGGAGGAACACCGGGGAGCTGTTTTTT

v_call: TRBV3-1/TRBV3-2
clone_size: -
d_call: -
j_call: TRBJ1-1
cdr3_aa: CASSRGQETEAFF
cdr3_nt: TGTGCCAGCAGCCGGGGACAAGAGACTGAAGCTTTCTTT

v_call: TRBV2
clone_size: -
d_call: -
j_call: TRBJ1-5
cdr3_aa: CASRPDGDNQPQHF
cdr3_nt: TGTGCCAGCAGGCCGGACGGGGACAATCAGCCCCAGCATTTT

v_call: TRBV15
clone_size: -
d_call: -
j_call: TRBJ2-7
cdr3_aa: CATSADSYEQYF
cdr3_nt: TGTGCCACCAGCGCCGACAGCTACGAGCAGTACTTC

v_call: TRBV9
clone_size: -
d_call: -
j_call: TRBJ2-1
cdr3_aa: CASSVSGSSYNEQFF
cdr3_nt: TGTGCCAGCAGCGTTAGCGGAAGTTCCTACAATGAGCAGTTCTTC

v_call: TRBV5-1
clone_size: -
d_call: TRBD1
j_call: TRBJ1-1
cdr3_aa: CASSFTGGTSPEAFF
cdr3_nt: TGCGCCAGCAGCTTTACAGGGGGCACAAGCCCTGAAGCTTTCTTT

v_call: TRBV11-2
clone_size: once
d_call: TRBD2
j_call: TRBJ2-5
cdr3_aa: CASSPELAGGPSETQYF
cdr3_nt: TGTGCCAGCAGCCCCGAACTAGCGGGAGGGCCCTCGGAGACCCAGTACTTC

v_call: TRBV5-1
clone_size: -
d_call: TRBD1
j_call: TRBJ1-1
cdr3_aa: CASSPSGQGAPKSEAFF
cdr3_nt: TGCGCCAGCAGCCCAAGTGGACAGGGGGCGCCGAAGTCTGAAGCTTTCTTT

v_call: TRBV4-2
clone_size: once
d_call: TRBD2
j_call: TRBJ2-7
cdr3_aa: CASSTRAGEGGYEQYF
cdr3_nt: TGTGCCAGCAGTACGAGGGCGGGAGAGGGTGGGTACGAGCAGTACTTC

v_call: TRBV28
clone_size: -
d_call: -
j_call: TRBJ1-4
cdr3_aa: CASSSLNWEKLFF
cdr3_nt: TGTGCCAGCAGTTCTTTAAACTGGGAAAAACTGTTTTTT

v_call: TRBV18
clone_size: once
d_call: -
j_call: TRBJ1-1
cdr3_aa: CASSPMNTEAFF
cdr3_nt: TGTGCCAGCTCACCCATGAACACTGAAGCTTTCTTT

v_call: TRBV12-3/TRBV12-4
clone_size: once
d_call: TRBD2
j_call: TRBJ2-1
cdr3_aa: CASSPAGDEQFF
cdr3_nt: TGTGCCAGCAGTCCCGCGGGGGATGAGCAGTTCTTC

v_call: TRBV5-1
clone_size: once
d_call: -
j_call: TRBJ1-1
cdr3_aa: CASSLEWGGMAEAFF
cdr3_nt: TGCGCCAGCAGCTTGGAGTGGGGAGGTATGGCTGAAGCTTTCTTT

v_call: TRBV5-4
clone_size: -
d_call: TRBD2
j_call: TRBJ2-1
cdr3_aa: CASSAPSGSYNEQFF
cdr3_nt: TGTGCCAGCAGCGCCCCCAGCGGGAGTTACAATGAGCAGTTCTTC

v_call: TRBV2
clone_size: -
d_call: TRBD1
j_call: TRBJ1-5
cdr3_aa: CASSPQTGGDQPQHF
cdr3_nt: TGTGCCAGCAGCCCCCAGACAGGGGGGGATCAGCCCCAGCATTTT

v_call: TRBV4-2
clone_size: -
d_call: -
j_call: TRBJ2-7
cdr3_aa: CASSQVGDKDYEQYF
cdr3_nt: TGTGCCAGCAGCCAAGTGGGGGACAAAGACTACGAGCAGTACTTC

v_call: TRBV5-1
clone_size: -
d_call: -
j_call: TRBJ2-2
cdr3_aa: CASSKGQSFNTGELFF
cdr3_nt: TGCGCCAGCAGCAAAGGACAGTCTTTCAACACCGGGGAGCTGTTTTTT